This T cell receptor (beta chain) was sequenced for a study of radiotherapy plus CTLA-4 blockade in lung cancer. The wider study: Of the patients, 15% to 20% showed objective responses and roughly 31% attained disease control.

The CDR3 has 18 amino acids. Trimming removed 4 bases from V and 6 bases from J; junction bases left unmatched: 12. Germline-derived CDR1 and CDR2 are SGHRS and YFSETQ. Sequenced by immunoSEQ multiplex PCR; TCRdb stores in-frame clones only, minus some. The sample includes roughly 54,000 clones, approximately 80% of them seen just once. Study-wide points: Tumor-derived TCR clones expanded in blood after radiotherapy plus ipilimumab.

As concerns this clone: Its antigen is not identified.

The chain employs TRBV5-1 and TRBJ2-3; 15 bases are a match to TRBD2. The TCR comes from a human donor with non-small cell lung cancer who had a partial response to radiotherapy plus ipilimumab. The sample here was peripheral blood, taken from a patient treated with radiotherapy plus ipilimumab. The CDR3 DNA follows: TGCGCCAGCAGCCCCGGACTAGCGGGGGGGTATTCGATGGATACGCAGTATTTT. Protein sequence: CASSPGLAGGYSMDTQYF.